This TCR beta chain was sequenced in a study of response to subunit inactivated influenza vaccine. One entry per CDR3 protein, called by TCRdb with MiXCR from the RT-PCR reads. The sample yields under 550,000 distinct CDR3 sequences, less than 7.5% seen once. V lost 3 bases and J lost 5, with 7 bases in between. Germline V gene sequence: CDR1 DFQATT, CDR2 SNEGSKA (reference sequence). The CDR3 has 12 residues. The material was PBMCs from blood, obtained less than 30 months after vaccination. The chain has TRBV20-1 and TRBJ2-2; D uncertain. The clonotype comes from a man aged 50 to 75 who received an inactivated influenza vaccine. The CDR3 loop is CSASRVTGELFF. In DNA, the CDR3 is TGCAGTGCTAGCCGTGTAACCGGGGAGCTGTTTTTT.